These 15 T cell receptor beta chains were all obtained from the same sample, sequenced in a study of T cells in localized non-small cell lung cancer. Assay used: immunoSEQ multiplex PCR; TCRdb lists only in-frame clones, some missing. The sample shows around 78,000 clones, around 84% of them seen only once. The material sequenced was peripheral blood, taken before any cancer treatment. The origin of the receptors is a female donor of 60 years or more with stage I lung adenocarcinoma.

The rearrangement links TRBV7-2 to TRBJ1-5, with D maybe TRBD1 (5 bases). V was pared by 5 bases and J by 2 bases, with 13 bases between. The CDR3 is 15 amino acids. Germline CDR1 reads SGHTA; CDR2 reads FQGNSA. Here the CDR3 reads CASSRFKGGNQPQHF. Written as DNA, the CDR3 is TGTGCCAGCAGCCGGTTTAAAGGGGGCAATCAGCCCCAGCATTTT.

The J gene is TRBJ2-7, the V gene TRBV6-5, with 8 bases lining up with TRBD1. Losses at the gene ends were 6 bases for V and 4 bases for J; bases not matched to a gene: 8. The CDR3 has 14 residues. Germline V gives CDR1 MNHEY, CDR2 SVGAGI. The CDR3 region is CASSTGTGLYEQYF. The CDR3 coding sequence is TGTGCCAGCAGCACCGGGACAGGACTATACGAGCAGTACTTC.

This clone turned up a few times. The sample carries other DNA sequences with the same CDR3. The genes are TRBV7-2 and TRBJ2-3, with TRBD2 matching over 7 bases. The V segment lost 3 bases and the J segment 1 base; nucleotides outside the gene matches: 1. This CDR3 is 14 amino acids long. Germline values: CDR1 SGHTA, CDR2 FQGNSA. CDR3 coding DNA: TGTGCCAGCAGCTTCGGACTAGGCACAGATACGCAGTATTTT. Protein: CASSFGLGTDTQYF.

The V gene is TRBV19, the J gene TRBJ1-1, with a tentative D call TRBD1 (6 bases). The V gene lost 9 bases and the J gene lost 1 base, with 12 bases spanning the gap. Germline CDR1 LNHDA, CDR2 SQIVND (reference sequence). This CDR3 contains 13 residues. The CDR3 sequence is CASFLQGNTEAFF. The CDR3 DNA reads TGTGCCAGCTTCTTACAGGGGAACACTGAAGCTTTCTTT.

Only a few counts were recorded for this clone. The gene calls are TRBV25-1 and TRBJ2-7; D ambiguous. This CDR3 is built from 12 residues. The germline V and J ends were trimmed by 4 bases and 0 bases, with 4 bases remaining between them. Germline CDR1 and CDR2: MGHDK and SYGVNS. CDR3 DNA: TGTGCCAGCAGTGGATTCTCCTACGAGCAGTACTTC. It translates to CASSGFSYEQYF.

By share, this clone counts as medium-sized. The chain combines TRBV18 with TRBJ2-7; a weak D match, TRBD2 (7 bases). CDR1 KGHSH and CDR2 LQKENI come from the germline V gene. The CDR3 runs to 16 residues. Trimming left V 3 bases short and J 7 bases short, with 22 bases between. The CDR3 DNA is TGTGCCAGCTCACCTTATCCTAAGTCGGGGGGCCCGGAGCAGTACTTC. It encodes CASSPYPKSGGPEQYF.

The chain is built from TRBV5-4 and TRBJ2-7; 10 bases align to TRBD2. V lost 5 bases, J lost 6 bases, and 8 bases stayed unmatched. CDR1 SGHNT and CDR2 YYREEE come from the germline V gene (reference sequence). This CDR3 spans 14 amino acids. CDR3 nucleotide sequence: TGTGCCAGCAGTTTTAGCGGGGGGAGGTTCGAGCAGTACTTC. This translates into CASSFSGGRFEQYF.

This chain connects TRBV19 to TRBJ2-3, with 12 bases matching TRBD1. Trimming took 6 bases from V and 10 from J; bases not matched to a gene: 20. The CDR3 is made up of 18 amino acids. From germline, CDR1 is LNHDA and CDR2 SQIVND (reference sequence). The CDR3 is CASRPGQGAFQQSSPQYF. Here the CDR3 DNA reads TGTGCCAGTAGACCGGGACAGGGGGCGTTTCAGCAGTCGTCCCCGCAGTATTTT.

The chain couples TRBV19 to TRBJ2-1, with 9 bases that match TRBD2. CDR1 and CDR2 from the germline V gene are LNHDA and SQIVND (reference sequence). With 7 bases clipped from V and 0 bases from J, the junction kept 7 bases outside the gene matches. The CDR3 has 16 residues. Here the CDR3 DNA reads TGTGCCAGTAATCCTAGCGGGATCCACTCCTACAATGAGCAGTTCTTC. Encoded protein: CASNPSGIHSYNEQFF.

This clone appeared a single time. The chain joins TRBV11-1 to TRBJ2-3, with D perhaps matching TRBD2 (6 bases). CDR1 and CDR2 from the germline V gene are SGHAT and FQDESV (reference sequence). The V end was cut by 3 bases, the J end by 2 bases, with 15 bases between. The CDR3 has 16 residues. CDR3 amino acids: CASSLVGGGDTDTQYF. The CDR3 DNA follows: TGTGCCAGCAGCTTGGTGGGTGGCGGGGACACAGATACGCAGTATTTT.

This chain uses TRBV19 with TRBJ2-1, with 10 nucleotides matching TRBD2. The J segment lost 6 bases and the V segment lost 2 bases, leaving 4 bases of the junction unmatched. This CDR3 region has 15 residues. Germline V gene sequence: CDR1 LNHDA, CDR2 SQIVND (reference sequence). This CDR3 reads CASSITSGNTNEQFF. CDR3 nucleotides: TGTGCCAGTAGTATAACTAGCGGGAATACCAATGAGCAGTTCTTC.

This clone was counted once. The rearrangement links TRBV19 to TRBJ1-5; D unresolved. Germline values: CDR1 LNHDA, CDR2 SQIVND (reference sequence). The CDR3 is 16 amino acids. V lost 3 bases and J 5 bases, leaving 17 bases between the germline ends. DNA for the CDR3: TGTGCCAGTAGTATCAGAGGTCCGGGTGGGGATCAGCCCCAGCATTTT. Translation gives CASSIRGPGGDQPQHF.

The V and J genes are TRBV6-6 and TRBJ1-2; the D is unclear. This CDR3 has 14 amino acids. The germline V gene encodes CDR1 MNHNY and CDR2 SVGAGI (reference sequence). The V and J ends lost 6 bases and 1 base respectively, with 12 bases between them. The CDR3 sequence: CASRAPEDNYGYTF. The DNA of the CDR3 is TGTGCCAGCAGGGCCCCCGAGGATAACTATGGCTACACCTTC.

This clone showed up just a few times. The chain is built from TRBV5-6 and TRBJ1-4; D is unresolved. The ends were cut back, 2 bases at V and 11 bases at J, with 13 bases in the middle. Germline lookup yields CDR1 SGHDT and CDR2 YYEEEE. The CDR3 has 13 amino acids. DNA of the CDR3: TGTGCCAGCAGCTTAACAAGACTGCAGAAACTGTTTTTT. This sequence encodes CASSLTRLQKLFF.

This chain uses TRBV5-4 with TRBJ2-1; tentatively, D is TRBD2 (5 bases). Germline loops: CDR1 SGHNT, CDR2 YYREEE (reference sequence). This CDR3 spans 14 amino acids. Trimming pared 3 bases from V and 9 bases from J, leaving 16 bases between. In DNA, the CDR3 is TGTGCCAGCAGCTCCGGAGGATCGGTGGTTGAGCAGTTCTTC. Protein: CASSSGGSVVEQFF.